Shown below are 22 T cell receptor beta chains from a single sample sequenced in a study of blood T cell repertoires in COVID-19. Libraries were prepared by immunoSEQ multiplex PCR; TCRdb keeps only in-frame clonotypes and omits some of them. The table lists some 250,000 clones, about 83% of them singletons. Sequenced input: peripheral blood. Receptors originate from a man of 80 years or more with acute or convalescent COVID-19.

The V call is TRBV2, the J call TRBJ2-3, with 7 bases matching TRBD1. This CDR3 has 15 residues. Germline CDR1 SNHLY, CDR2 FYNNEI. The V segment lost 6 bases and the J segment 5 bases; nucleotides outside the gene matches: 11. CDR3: CASRPGTAPLDTQYF. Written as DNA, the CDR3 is TGTGCCAGCAGGCCCGGGACAGCGCCTCTAGATACGCAGTATTTT.

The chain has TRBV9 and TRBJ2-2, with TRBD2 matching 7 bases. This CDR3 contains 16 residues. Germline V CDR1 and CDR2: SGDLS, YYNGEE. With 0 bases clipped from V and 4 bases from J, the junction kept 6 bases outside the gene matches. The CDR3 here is CASSVGGGSGTGELFF. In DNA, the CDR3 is TGTGCCAGCAGCGTAGGCGGCGGGAGTGGCACCGGGGAGCTGTTTTTT.

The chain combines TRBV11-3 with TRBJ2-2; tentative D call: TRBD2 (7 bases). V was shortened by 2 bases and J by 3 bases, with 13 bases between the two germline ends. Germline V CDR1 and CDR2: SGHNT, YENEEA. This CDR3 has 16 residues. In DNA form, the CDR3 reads TGTGCCAGCAGCTTACGGGGGCTAGCGGACACCGGGGAGCTGTTTTTT. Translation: CASSLRGLADTGELFF.

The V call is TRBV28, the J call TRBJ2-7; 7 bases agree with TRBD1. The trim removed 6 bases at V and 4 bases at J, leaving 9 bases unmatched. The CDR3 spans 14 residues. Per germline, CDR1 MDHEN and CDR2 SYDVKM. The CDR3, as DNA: TGTGCCAGCAGGTCACAGGGGTTAGCGTACGAGCAGTACTTC. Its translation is CASRSQGLAYEQYF.

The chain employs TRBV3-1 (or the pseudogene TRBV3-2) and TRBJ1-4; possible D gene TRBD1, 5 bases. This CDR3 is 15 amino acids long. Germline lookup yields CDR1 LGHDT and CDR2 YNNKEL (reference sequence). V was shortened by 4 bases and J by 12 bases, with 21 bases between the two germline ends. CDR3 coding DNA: TGTGCCAGCAGCCGCGGGGACGGATCGATCGGGGAACTGTTTTTT. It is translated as CASSRGDGSIGELFF.

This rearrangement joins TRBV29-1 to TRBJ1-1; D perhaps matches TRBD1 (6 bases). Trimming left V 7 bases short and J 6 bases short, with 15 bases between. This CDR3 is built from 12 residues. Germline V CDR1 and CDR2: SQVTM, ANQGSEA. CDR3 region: CSAEIGGPEAFF. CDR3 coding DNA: TGCAGCGCTGAGATCGGGGGGCCTGAAGCTTTCTTT.

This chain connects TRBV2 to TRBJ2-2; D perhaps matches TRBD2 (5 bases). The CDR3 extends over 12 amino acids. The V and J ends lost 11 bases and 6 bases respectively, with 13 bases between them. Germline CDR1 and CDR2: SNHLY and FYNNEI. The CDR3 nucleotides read TGTGCCGGAAAAGAGGGTCCCGGGGAGCTGTTTTTT. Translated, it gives CAGKEGPGELFF.

The CDR3, as DNA: TGTGCCAGCAGCTCGAGTACGGGCAGGGGGACAGATACGCAGTATTTT. Translating gives CASSSSTGRGTDTQYF. The chain links TRBV5-4 to TRBJ2-3; TRBD1 aligns across 7 bases. This CDR3 comprises 16 residues. The V gene's germline CDR1 is SGHNT and CDR2 YYREEE (reference sequence). The V and J ends lost 3 bases and 3 bases, in that order; junction bases with no gene match: 10.

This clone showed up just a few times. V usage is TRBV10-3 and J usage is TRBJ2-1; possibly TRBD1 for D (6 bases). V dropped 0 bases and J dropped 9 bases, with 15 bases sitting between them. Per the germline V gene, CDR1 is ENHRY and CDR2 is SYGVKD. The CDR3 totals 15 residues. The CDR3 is CAISESKGGYGEQFF. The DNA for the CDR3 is TGTGCCATCAGTGAGTCGAAAGGGGGATACGGTGAGCAGTTCTTC.

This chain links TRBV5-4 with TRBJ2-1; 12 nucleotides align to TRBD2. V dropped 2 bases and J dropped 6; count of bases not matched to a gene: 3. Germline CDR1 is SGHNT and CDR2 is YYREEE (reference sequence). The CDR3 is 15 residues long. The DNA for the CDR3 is TGTGCCAGCAGCTTTACGGGACTAGCGGGCAATGAGCAGTTCTTC. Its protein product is CASSFTGLAGNEQFF.

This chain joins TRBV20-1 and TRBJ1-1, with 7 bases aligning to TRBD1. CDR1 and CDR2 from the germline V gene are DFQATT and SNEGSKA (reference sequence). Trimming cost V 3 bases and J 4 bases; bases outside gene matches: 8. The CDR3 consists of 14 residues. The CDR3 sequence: CSASGQVGGTEAFF. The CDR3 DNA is TGCAGTGCTAGTGGACAGGTAGGAGGCACTGAAGCTTTCTTT.

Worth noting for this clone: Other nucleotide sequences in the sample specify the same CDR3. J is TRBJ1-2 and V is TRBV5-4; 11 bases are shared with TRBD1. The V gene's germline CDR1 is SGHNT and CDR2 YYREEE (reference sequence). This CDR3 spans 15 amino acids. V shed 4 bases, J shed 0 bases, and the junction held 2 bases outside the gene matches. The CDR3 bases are TGTGCCAGCAGCCCGGGACAGGGGGCTAACTATGGCTACACCTTC. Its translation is CASSPGQGANYGYTF.

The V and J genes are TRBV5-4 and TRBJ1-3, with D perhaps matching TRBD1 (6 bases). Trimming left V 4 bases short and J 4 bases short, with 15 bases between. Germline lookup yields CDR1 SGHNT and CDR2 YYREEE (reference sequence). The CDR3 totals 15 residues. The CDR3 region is CASSRTGSFGNTIYF. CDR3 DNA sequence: TGTGCCAGCAGCCGTACAGGGTCCTTCGGAAACACCATATATTTT.

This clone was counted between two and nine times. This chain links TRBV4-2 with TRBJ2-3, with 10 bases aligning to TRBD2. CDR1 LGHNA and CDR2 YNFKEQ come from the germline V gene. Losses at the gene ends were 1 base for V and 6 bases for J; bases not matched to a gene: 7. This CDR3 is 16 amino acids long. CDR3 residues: CASSQASGGAFDTQYF. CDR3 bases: TGTGCCAGCAGCCAAGCGAGCGGGGGGGCCTTCGATACGCAGTATTTT.

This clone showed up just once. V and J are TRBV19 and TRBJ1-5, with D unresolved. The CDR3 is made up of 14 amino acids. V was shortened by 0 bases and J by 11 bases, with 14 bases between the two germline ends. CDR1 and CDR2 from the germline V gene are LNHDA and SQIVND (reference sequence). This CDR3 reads CASSIDLVQPTQHF. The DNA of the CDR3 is TGTGCCAGTAGTATAGATTTGGTACAGCCCACCCAGCATTTT.

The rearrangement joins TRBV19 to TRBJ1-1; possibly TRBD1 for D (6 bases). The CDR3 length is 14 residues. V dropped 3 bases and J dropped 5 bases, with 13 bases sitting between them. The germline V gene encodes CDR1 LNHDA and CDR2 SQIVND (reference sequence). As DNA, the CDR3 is TGTGCCAGTAGTATCGGGGGGCAGGGGACTGAAGCTTTCTTT. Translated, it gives CASSIGGQGTEAFF. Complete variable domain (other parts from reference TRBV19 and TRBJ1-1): DGGITQSPKYLFRKEGQNVTLSCEQNLNHDAMYWYRQDPGQGLRLIYYSQIVNDFQKGDIAEGYSVSREKKESFPLTVTSAQKNPTAFYLCASSIGGQGTEAFFGQGTRLTVV.

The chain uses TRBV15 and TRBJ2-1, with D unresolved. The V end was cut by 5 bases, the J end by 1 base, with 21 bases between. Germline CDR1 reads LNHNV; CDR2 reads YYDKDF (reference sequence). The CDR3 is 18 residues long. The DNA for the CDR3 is TGTGCCACCAGCCCACCCGGTATACGGCGGTTATCCTACAATGAGCAGTTCTTC. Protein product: CATSPPGIRRLSYNEQFF.

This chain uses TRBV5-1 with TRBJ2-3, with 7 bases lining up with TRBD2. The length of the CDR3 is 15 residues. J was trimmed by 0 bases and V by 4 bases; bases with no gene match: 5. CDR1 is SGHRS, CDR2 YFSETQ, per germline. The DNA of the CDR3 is TGCGCCAGCAGCCCCTGGGGGGGAAGCACAGATACGCAGTATTTT. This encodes CASSPWGGSTDTQYF.

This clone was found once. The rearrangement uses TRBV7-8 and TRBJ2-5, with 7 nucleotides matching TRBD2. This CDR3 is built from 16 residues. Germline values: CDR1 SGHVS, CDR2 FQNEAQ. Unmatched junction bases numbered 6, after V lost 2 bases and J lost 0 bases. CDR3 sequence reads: CASSLSSGLNQETQYF. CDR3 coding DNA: TGTGCCAGCAGCTTATCTAGCGGACTAAACCAAGAGACCCAGTACTTC.

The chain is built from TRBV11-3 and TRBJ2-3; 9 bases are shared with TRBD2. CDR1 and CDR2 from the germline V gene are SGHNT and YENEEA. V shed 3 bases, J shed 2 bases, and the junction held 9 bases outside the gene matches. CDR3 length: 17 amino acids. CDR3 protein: CASSLGSGSPLTDTQYF. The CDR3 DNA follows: TGTGCCAGCAGCTTGGGTAGCGGGAGCCCACTCACAGATACGCAGTATTTT.

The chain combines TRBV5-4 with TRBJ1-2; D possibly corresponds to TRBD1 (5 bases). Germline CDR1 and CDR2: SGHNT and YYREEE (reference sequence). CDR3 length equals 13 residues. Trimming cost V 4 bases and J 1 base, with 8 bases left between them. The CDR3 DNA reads TGTGCCAGCAGCCTCGACAGTAACTATGGCTACACCTTC. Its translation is CASSLDSNYGYTF.

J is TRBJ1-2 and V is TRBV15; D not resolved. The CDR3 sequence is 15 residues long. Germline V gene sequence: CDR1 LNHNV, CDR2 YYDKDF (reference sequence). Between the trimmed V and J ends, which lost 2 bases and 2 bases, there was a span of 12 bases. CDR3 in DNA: TGTGCCACCAGCAGAAGCTTCCGGGAAAACTATGGCTACACCTTC. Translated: CATSRSFRENYGYTF.